One and the same sample provided the 18 T cell receptor beta chains below, sequenced in a study of radiation and T cells in renal cell carcinoma. Stated time point: baseline pretreatment blood. Treatment defined: 15 Gy SBRT to primary tumor, nephrectomy 4 weeks later. Produced via immunoSEQ multiplex PCR; TCRdb's table is partial and in-frame only. The data show approximately 150,000 clones, about 88% seen once. The source material was blood, sampled from a patient whose treatment included radiotherapy and nephrectomy. The receptors were gathered from a woman between 65 and 79 years old with renal cell carcinoma.

In DNA form, the CDR3 reads TGTGCCAGCGGGAGGGACAGGGACAACTATGGCTACACCTTC. It is translated as CASGRDRDNYGYTF. The chain joins TRBV2 to TRBJ1-2; 9 bases match TRBD1. Germline assignment: CDR1 SNHLY and CDR2 FYNNEI. The CDR3 loop spans 14 amino acids. Trimming cost V 8 bases and J 2 bases; bases outside gene matches: 6.

V and J are TRBV5-6 and TRBJ2-3, with 8 bases that match TRBD1. Germline V gene lookup returns CDR1 SGHDT and CDR2 YYEEEE. V trimming: 4 bases; J trimming: 8 bases; junction bases outside the gene matches: 12. The CDR3 is made up of 15 amino acids. CDR3: CASSLRTGRFRTQYF. CDR3 DNA: TGTGCCAGCAGCCTTCGGACAGGGCGGTTTCGTACGCAGTATTTT.

The rearrangement uses TRBV7-2 and TRBJ1-1; D unresolved. V lost 0 bases and J 4 bases, leaving 6 bases between the germline ends. Germline CDR1 SGHTA, CDR2 FQGNSA. This CDR3 has 13 amino acids. CDR3 in amino acids: CASSLARATEAFF. CDR3 DNA: TGTGCCAGCAGCTTAGCGCGGGCCACTGAAGCTTTCTTT.

The DNA of the CDR3 is TGTGCCAGTAGTCCCTTGGGACAAGGGGAAACCTATGGCTACACCTTC. Its translation is CASSPLGQGETYGYTF. The chain recombines TRBV19 with TRBJ1-2; perhaps TRBD1 as D (6 bases). With 5 bases removed from V and 4 bases from J, the gap between germline ends came to 20 bases. Germline loops: CDR1 LNHDA, CDR2 SQIVND (reference sequence). This CDR3 contains 16 residues.

This sequence joins TRBV5-8 and TRBJ1-4, with D unclear. The germline V gene encodes CDR1 SGHTS and CDR2 YDEGEE. V was pared by 0 bases and J by 0 bases, with 9 bases between. The CDR3 runs to 16 residues. The CDR3 is CASSLGQAATNEKLFF. The CDR3 DNA sequence: TGTGCCAGCAGCTTGGGGCAGGCTGCAACTAATGAAAAACTGTTTTTT. Variable domain in full (rest from reference TRBV5-8 and TRBJ1-4): EAGVTQSPTHLIKTRGQQATLRCSPISGHTSVYWYQQALGLGLQFLLWYDEGEERNRGNFPPRFSGRQFPNYSSELNVNALELEDSALYLCASSLGQAATNEKLFFGSGTQLSVL.

This chain joins TRBV27 and TRBJ2-3, with D tentatively TRBD2 (5 bases). Trimming removed 2 bases at V and 2 bases at J, with 11 bases between. Per the germline V gene, CDR1 is MNHEY and CDR2 is SMNVEV (reference sequence). The CDR3 is 15 amino acids. This chain's CDR3 is CASSLGTDYTDTQYF. Here the CDR3 DNA reads TGTGCCAGCAGTTTAGGAACAGACTACACAGATACGCAGTATTTT.

This sequence joins TRBV27 and TRBJ1-6; TRBD1 is a possible D gene (5 bases). CDR1 is MNHEY and CDR2 is SMNVEV in the germline V gene (reference sequence). Trimming removed 7 bases at V and 7 bases at J, with 11 bases between. The CDR3 loop spans 13 amino acids. CDR3 loop: CASTQGTNSPLHF. For the CDR3, the DNA is TGTGCCAGCACGCAGGGCACCAATTCACCCCTCCACTTT.

The chain recombines TRBV7-3 with TRBJ2-3, with a possible D match to TRBD2 (6 bases). This CDR3 contains 16 residues. CDR1 and CDR2 from the germline V gene are SGHTA and FQGTGA. Trimming removed 0 bases from V and 2 bases from J, with 12 bases in between. The CDR3 protein is CASSLTSEGDTDTQYF. For the CDR3, the DNA is TGTGCCAGCAGCTTAACTTCGGAGGGCGACACAGATACGCAGTATTTT.

This chain uses TRBV9 with TRBJ1-2; the D gene is possibly TRBD1 (6 bases). This CDR3 is built from 13 residues. Germline lookup yields CDR1 SGDLS and CDR2 YYNGEE. The V and J ends lost 0 bases and 8 bases respectively, with 11 bases between them. The CDR3 spells CASSVGGRIGYTF. The CDR3 bases are TGTGCCAGCAGCGTAGGGGGGCGAATAGGCTACACCTTC.

The chain joins TRBV25-1 to TRBJ2-1; 7 bases are shared with TRBD1. With 2 bases clipped from V and 5 bases from J, the junction kept 6 bases outside the gene matches. Germline V CDR1 and CDR2: MGHDK, SYGVNS. This CDR3 region has 15 residues. The CDR3, as DNA: TGTGCCAGCAGTGAACTGAGACAGGGAAACAATGAGCAGTTCTTC. Translating gives CASSELRQGNNEQFF.

The V call is TRBV7-3, the J call TRBJ1-1; D is ambiguous. The CDR3 runs 13 residues. Trimming shortened V by 6 bases and J by 1 base, and 9 bases separated the two germline ends. CDR1 and CDR2 from the germline V gene are SGHTA and FQGTGA. The CDR3: CASSFRANTEAFF. The DNA of the CDR3 is TGTGCCAGCAGTTTTAGGGCGAACACTGAAGCTTTCTTT.

This clone was seen once. The chain links TRBV5-1 to TRBJ2-2; weak D call: TRBD1 (6 bases). Trimming shortened V by 4 bases and J by 0 bases, and 10 bases separated the two germline ends. CDR3 length: 15 residues. Germline assignment: CDR1 SGHRS and CDR2 YFSETQ. The CDR3 sequence is CASSGGRTNTGELFF. For the CDR3, the DNA is TGCGCCAGCAGCGGGGGCCGGACGAACACCGGGGAGCTGTTTTTT. Based on the CDR3 plus reference TRBV5-1 and TRBJ2-2, the full variable domain is KAGVTQTPRYLIKTRGQQVTLSCSPISGHRSVSWYQQTPGQGLQFLFEYFSETQRNKGNFPGRFSGRQFSNSRSEMNVSTLELGDSALYLCASSGGRTNTGELFFGEGSRLTVL.

The chain joins TRBV19 to TRBJ1-5, with D perhaps matching TRBD1 (5 bases). V lost 4 bases, J lost 6 bases, and 13 bases lay in between. The germline V gene encodes CDR1 LNHDA and CDR2 SQIVND (reference sequence). This CDR3 spans 14 amino acids. DNA for the CDR3: TGTGCCAGTAGTACGGCAGGGATAATTCAGCCCCAGCATTTT. Amino acids: CASSTAGIIQPQHF.

The rearrangement joins TRBV30 to TRBJ1-6, with D perhaps matching TRBD1 (6 bases). The CDR3 runs 12 residues. Trimming shortened V by 3 bases and J by 11 bases, and 11 bases separated the two germline ends. CDR1 is GTSNPN and CDR2 is SVGIG in the germline V gene (reference sequence). The CDR3 is CAWRGAGTPLHF. For the CDR3, the DNA is TGTGCCTGGAGGGGGGCGGGGACACCCCTCCACTTT.

The chain employs TRBV5-6 and TRBJ1-1; D possibly corresponds to TRBD1 (6 bases). V lost 4 bases and J lost 1, with 11 bases in between. Germline V gives CDR1 SGHDT, CDR2 YYEEEE. This CDR3 contains 14 residues. The CDR3 region has the DNA TGTGCCAGCAGCGTACCGGACAGGAACACTGAAGCTTTCTTT. Its translation: CASSVPDRNTEAFF.

V usage is TRBV19 and J usage is TRBJ1-5; 10 nucleotides agree with TRBD1. The ends lost 6 bases at V and 6 bases at J; junction bases unmatched: 11. Germline lookup yields CDR1 LNHDA and CDR2 SQIVND (reference sequence). This CDR3 contains 16 residues. CDR3 sequence: CASSLDGQGVGQPQHF. The CDR3, as DNA: TGTGCCAGTAGCCTGGACGGACAGGGGGTAGGTCAGCCCCAGCATTTT.

This clone has only one observation. The chain carries TRBV19 and TRBJ2-2, with D perhaps TRBD2 (5 bases). The V gene lost 5 bases and the J gene lost 6 bases, with 19 bases spanning the gap. Per the germline V gene, CDR1 is LNHDA and CDR2 is SQIVND (reference sequence). CDR3 size: 16 residues. The CDR3 DNA reads as TGTGCCAGTAGTCCCCCCCGAGGCTCCGGGGCCGGGGAGCTGTTTTTT. It is translated as CASSPPRGSGAGELFF.

The chain has TRBV5-1 and TRBJ2-7; D remains ambiguous. Trimming cost V 5 bases and J 0 bases, with 15 bases left between them. CDR3 size: 15 residues. Germline V gives CDR1 SGHRS, CDR2 YFSETQ. The CDR3 reads CASSLFRLGSYEQYF. The CDR3 DNA reads as TGCGCCAGCAGTCTCTTTAGGCTTGGCTCCTACGAGCAGTACTTC.